This entry is about one TCR beta chain. What it binds is unknown. This sample was included in a study of cytomegalovirus exposure and HLA in healthy donors. General study results and limits: Later on, analysis showed that most CMV-associated TCR beta chains appeared to be HLA-restricted. V- and J-gene trimming in TCR beta was tied to a missense DCLRE1C variant by an analysis performed later. For most TCR sequences rarity was the rule, although some public TCRs occurred in many donors.

V shed 5 bases and J 5 bases; nucleotides not matched to a gene: 9. The CDR3 covers 16 residues. Per the germline V gene, CDR1 is LNHDA and CDR2 is SQIVND (reference sequence). The PCR employed 60 Vbeta primers together with 13 Jbeta primers. Produced via immunoSEQ multiplex PCR; TCRdb's table is partial and in-frame only. The sample table sets out 100,000 to 150,000 clones. This chain links TRBV19 with TRBJ1-6; 7 bases are a match to TRBD1. Sequencing was carried out using PBMCs. This TCR came from a man younger than 35 in good health and CMV-seronegative. In DNA, the CDR3 is TGTGCCAGTAGTTTAACCGGGACAGACGATAATTCACCCCTCCACTTT. This translates into CASSLTGTDDNSPLHF.